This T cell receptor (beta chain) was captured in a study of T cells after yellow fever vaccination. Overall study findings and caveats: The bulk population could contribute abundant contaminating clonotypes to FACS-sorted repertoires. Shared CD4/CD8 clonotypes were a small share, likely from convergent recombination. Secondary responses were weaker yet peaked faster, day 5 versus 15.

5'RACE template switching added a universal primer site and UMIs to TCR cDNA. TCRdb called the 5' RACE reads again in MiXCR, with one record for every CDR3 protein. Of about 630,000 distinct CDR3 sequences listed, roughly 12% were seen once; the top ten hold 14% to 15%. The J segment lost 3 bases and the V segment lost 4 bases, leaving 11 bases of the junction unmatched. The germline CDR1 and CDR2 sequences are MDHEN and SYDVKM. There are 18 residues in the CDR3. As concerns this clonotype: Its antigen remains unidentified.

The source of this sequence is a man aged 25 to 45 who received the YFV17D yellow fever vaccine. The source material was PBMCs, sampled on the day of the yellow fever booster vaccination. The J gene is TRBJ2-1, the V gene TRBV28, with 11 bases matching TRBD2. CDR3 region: CASSWASIGLAGYNEQFF. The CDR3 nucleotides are TGTGCCAGCAGTTGGGCATCTATCGGACTAGCGGGCTACAATGAGCAGTTCTTC. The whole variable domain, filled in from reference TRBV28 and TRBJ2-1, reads DVKVTQSSRYLVKRTGEKVFLECVQDMDHENMFWYRQDPGLGLRLIYFSYDVKMKEKGDIPEGYSVSREKKERFSLILESASTNQTSMYLCASSWASIGLAGYNEQFFGPGTRLTVL.